This TCR beta chain was profiled in a study of identifying expanded T cells in peripheral blood (dated by TCRdb to about 2019). With regard to the full study: Technical replicates were generated by sequencing separate aliquots of the same genomic DNA pool, with four replicates compared pairwise. General conclusions and limits of the study: Across all healthy donors, variance in clone template counts between roughly 2-week samples was found to increase significantly with total template count. About 1.1 differentially abundant clones were flagged by the binomial model between technical replicates, whereas about 16 and 20 were flagged over roughly two weeks and four weeks, respectively. Across all healthy-donor time intervals, the beta-binomial model significantly cut both the number of clones called differentially abundant and the false-positive rate. The authors expected biological variance in healthy repertoires might increase further over much longer intervals such as months to years.

During the collection period, no infections or other immune events were recorded for the healthy donors. Healthy-donor blood repertoires served as a training cohort to calibrate time-dependent variance in a beta-binomial model of T-cell clone differential abundance. The training cohort included 10 or so healthy donors, of whom 3 were female and 7 were male. An age range of about 29 to 65 years, with an average of roughly 47 years, was recorded for the donors. Whole blood from each healthy donor was obtained from a commercial supplier and was collected at three time points around 13 days apart. For immunosequencing, genomic DNA was extracted from unsorted whole blood. Including cysteine and phenylalanine, the CDR3 has 19 amino acids. The entry retains the CDR3 DNA only, 57 bases that are in frame from base 1. Relative to germline, V is missing 6 bases and J is missing 0 bases, with 13 bases of the junction outside any gene match. According to the germline V gene, CDR1 reads MNHNS and CDR2 reads SASEGT.

The immunoSEQ Assay, which relies on bias-controlled multiplex PCR amplification of genomic DNA, was used to profile TCRbeta CDR3 regions. Per the authors' processing: To quantify the absolute abundance of each unique TCRbeta CDR3 region, the sequences were collapsed and filtered. Differential abundance was tested with a binomial (Fisher-equivalent) model and with a beta-binomial model adding time-dependent variance fitted from healthy donors. Clones with fewer than 5 combined templates were removed, and differential abundance was called for clones with a Benjamini-Hochberg FDR below 0.01. Using the form v = (b*log(k)+a)^2, the beta-binomial variance was modeled as a function of the total template count across the two samples. Held by TCRdb, this immuneACCESS table contains in-frame sequences only and omits some clones. Under half of the omission traces to an unresolved V gene where checked; the cause of the rest is unknown. V and J calls and clone size are copied from that table; D and trimming were computed from the DNA. This sample has roughly 100,000 clones in its table, and around nine tenths of those were observed once. 15% to 20% of the sample goes to the ten largest clones.

Concerning this clone itself: Its antigen remains unidentified. No base quality values were provided; no much bigger clone lies one nucleotide off.

This TCR was sampled from a person aged 18 to 75 in good health. Sequences were obtained from blood. Recombination linked TRBV6-1 to TRBJ1-6; 8 middle bases align to TRBD1. The CDR3 protein: CASSESANRGSSYNSPLHF. The nucleotide sequence reads as follows: TGTGCCAGCAGCGAATCCGCCAACAGGGGGAGCTCCTATAATTCACCCCTCCACTTT.